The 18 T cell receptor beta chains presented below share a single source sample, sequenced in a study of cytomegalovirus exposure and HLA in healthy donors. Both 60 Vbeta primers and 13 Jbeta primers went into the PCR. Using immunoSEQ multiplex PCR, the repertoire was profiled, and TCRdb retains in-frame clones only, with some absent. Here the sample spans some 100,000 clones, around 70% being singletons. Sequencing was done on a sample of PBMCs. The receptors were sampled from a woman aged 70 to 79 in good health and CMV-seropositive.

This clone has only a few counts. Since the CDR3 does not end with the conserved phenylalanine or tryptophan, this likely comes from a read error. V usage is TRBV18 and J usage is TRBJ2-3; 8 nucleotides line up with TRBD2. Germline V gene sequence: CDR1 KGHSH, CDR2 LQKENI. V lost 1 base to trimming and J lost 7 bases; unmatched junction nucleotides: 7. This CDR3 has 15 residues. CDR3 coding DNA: TGTGCCAGCTCACCACGAAGCGGGGGCTTCCATACGCAGTATGTT. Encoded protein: CASSPRSGGFHTQYV.

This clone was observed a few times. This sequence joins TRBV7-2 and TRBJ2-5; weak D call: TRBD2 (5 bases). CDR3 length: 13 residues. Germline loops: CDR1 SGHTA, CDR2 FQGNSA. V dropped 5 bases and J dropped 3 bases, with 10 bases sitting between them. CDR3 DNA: TGTGCCAGCAGCCCCGGGATTAAAGAGACCCAGTACTTC. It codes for CASSPGIKETQYF.

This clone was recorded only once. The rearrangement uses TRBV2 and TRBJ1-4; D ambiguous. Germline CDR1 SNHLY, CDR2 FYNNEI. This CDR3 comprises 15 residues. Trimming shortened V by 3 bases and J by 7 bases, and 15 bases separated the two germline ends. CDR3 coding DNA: TGTGCCAGCAGTGATATGTCAGCAGGTAGTGAAAAACTGTTTTTT. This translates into CASSDMSAGSEKLFF.

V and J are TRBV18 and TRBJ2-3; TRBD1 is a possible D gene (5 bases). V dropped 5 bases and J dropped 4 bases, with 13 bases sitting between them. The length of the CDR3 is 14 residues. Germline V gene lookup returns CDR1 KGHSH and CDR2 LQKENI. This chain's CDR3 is CASSRQGASDTQYF. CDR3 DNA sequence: TGTGCCAGCTCAAGGCAGGGCGCGTCAGATACGCAGTATTTT.

The CDR3 DNA sequence: TGTGCCAGCAGATTTAGACAGCTGGGGGAGACCCAGTACTTC. This translates into CASRFRQLGETQYF. V gene TRBV2 combines with J gene TRBJ2-5, with D possibly being TRBD1 (5 bases). Germline V gene sequence: CDR1 SNHLY, CDR2 FYNNEI. Trimming removed 6 bases at V and 5 bases at J, with 16 bases between. The CDR3 spans 14 residues. Full variable domain (rest looked up from reference TRBV2 and TRBJ2-5): EPEVTQTPSHQVTQMGQEVILRCVPISNHLYFYWYRQILGQKVEFLVSFYNNEISEKSEIFDDQFSVERPDGSNFTLKIRSTKLEDSAMYFCASRFRQLGETQYFGPGTRLLVL.

The CDR3 DNA reads TGTGCCAGCAGTGGGCCTAACTATGGCTACACCTTC. Protein product: CASSGPNYGYTF. J is TRBJ1-2 and V is TRBV6-5; D is ambiguous. CDR1 and CDR2 from the germline V gene are MNHEY and SVGAGI. Trimming left V 5 bases short and J 0 bases short, with 4 bases between. The CDR3 extends over 12 amino acids.

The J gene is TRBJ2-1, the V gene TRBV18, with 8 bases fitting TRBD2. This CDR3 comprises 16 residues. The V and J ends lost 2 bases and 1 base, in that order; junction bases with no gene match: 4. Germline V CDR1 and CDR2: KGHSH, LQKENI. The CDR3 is CASSPSAGGSYNEQFF. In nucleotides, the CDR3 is TGTGCCAGCTCACCATCGGCGGGGGGTTCCTACAATGAGCAGTTCTTC.

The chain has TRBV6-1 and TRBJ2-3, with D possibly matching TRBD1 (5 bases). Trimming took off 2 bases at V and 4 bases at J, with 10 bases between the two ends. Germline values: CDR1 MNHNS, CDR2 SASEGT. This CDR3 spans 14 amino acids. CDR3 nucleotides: TGTGCCAGCAGTGAACTGGGGCACGCAGATACGCAGTATTTT. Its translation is CASSELGHADTQYF.

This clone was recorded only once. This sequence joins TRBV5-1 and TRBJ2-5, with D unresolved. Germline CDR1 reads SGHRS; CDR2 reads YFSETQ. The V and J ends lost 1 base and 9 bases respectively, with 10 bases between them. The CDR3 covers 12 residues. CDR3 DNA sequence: TGCGCCAGCAGCTTGACTCGTGAGGCCCAGTACTTC. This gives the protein CASSLTREAQYF. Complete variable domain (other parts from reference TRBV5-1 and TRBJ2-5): KAGVTQTPRYLIKTRGQQVTLSCSPISGHRSVSWYQQTPGQGLQFLFEYFSETQRNKGNFPGRFSGRQFSNSRSEMNVSTLELGDSALYLCASSLTREAQYFGPGTRLLVL.

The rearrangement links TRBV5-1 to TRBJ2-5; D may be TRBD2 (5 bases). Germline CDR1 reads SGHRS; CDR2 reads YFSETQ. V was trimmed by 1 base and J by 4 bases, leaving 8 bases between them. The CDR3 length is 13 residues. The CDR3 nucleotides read TGCGCCAGCAGCTTGCAGGCGGGAGAGACCCAGTACTTC. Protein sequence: CASSLQAGETQYF.

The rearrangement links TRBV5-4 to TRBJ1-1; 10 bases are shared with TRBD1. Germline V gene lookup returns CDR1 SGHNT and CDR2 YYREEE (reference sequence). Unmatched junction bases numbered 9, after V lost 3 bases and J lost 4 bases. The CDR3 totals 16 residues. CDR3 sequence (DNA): TGTGCCAGCAGCTCGGGTCGGGACAGGGGATCCACTGAAGCTTTCTTT. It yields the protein CASSSGRDRGSTEAFF.

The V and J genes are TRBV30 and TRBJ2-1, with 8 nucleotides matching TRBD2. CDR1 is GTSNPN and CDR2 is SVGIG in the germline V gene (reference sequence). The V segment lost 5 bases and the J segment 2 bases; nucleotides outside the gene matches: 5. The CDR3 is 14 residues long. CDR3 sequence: CAWSVSGTYNEQFF. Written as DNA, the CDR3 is TGTGCCTGGTCCGTTAGCGGGACCTACAATGAGCAGTTCTTC.

Here the CDR3 reads CASSLAGQGSKQYF. CDR3 coding DNA: TGCGCCAGCAGCTTGGCCGGGCAGGGGTCTAAGCAGTACTTC. The chain is built from TRBV5-1 and TRBJ2-7, with D possibly matching TRBD1 (6 bases). Germline V gene lookup returns CDR1 SGHRS and CDR2 YFSETQ. This CDR3 is built from 14 residues. The ends were cut back, 0 bases at V and 8 bases at J, with 15 bases in the middle.

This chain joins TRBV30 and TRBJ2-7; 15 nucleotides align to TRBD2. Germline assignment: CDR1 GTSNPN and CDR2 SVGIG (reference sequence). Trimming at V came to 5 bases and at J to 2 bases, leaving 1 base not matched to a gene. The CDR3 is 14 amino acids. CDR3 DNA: TGTGCCTGGGGGACTAGCGGGGGGCCCTACGAGCAGTACTTC. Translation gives CAWGTSGGPYEQYF. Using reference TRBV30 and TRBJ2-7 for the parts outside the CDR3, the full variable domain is SQTIHQWPATLVQPVGSPLSLECTVEGTSNPNLYWYRQAAGRGLQLLFYSVGIGQISSEVPQNLSASRPQDRQFILSSKKLLLSDSGFYLCAWGTSGGPYEQYFGPGTRLTVT.

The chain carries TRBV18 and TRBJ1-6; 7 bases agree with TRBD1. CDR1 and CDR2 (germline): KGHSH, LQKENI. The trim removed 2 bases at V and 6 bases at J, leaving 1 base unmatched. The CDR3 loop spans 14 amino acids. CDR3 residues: CASSPTGVNSPLHF. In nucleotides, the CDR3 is TGTGCCAGCTCACCAACAGGGGTTAATTCACCCCTCCACTTT. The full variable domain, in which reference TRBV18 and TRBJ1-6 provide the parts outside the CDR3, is NAGVMQNPRHLVRRRGQEARLRCSPMKGHSHVYWYRQLPEEGLKFMVYLQKENIIDESGMPKERFSAEFPKEGPSILRIQQVVRGDSAAYFCASSPTGVNSPLHFGNGTRLTVT.

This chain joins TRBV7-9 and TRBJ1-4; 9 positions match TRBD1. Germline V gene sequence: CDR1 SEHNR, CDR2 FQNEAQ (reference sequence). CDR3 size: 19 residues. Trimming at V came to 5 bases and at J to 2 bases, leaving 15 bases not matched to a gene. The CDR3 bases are TGTGCCAGCAGCCCAAAACTTACAGGGGGCGTGGGGACTAATGAAAAACTGTTTTTT. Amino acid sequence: CASSPKLTGGVGTNEKLFF.

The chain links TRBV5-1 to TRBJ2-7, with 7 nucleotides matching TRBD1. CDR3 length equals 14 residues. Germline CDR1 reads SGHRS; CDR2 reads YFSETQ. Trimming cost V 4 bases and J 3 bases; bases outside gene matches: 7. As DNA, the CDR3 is TGCGCCAGCAGCCCCGGGACAGCTCACTACGAGCAGTACTTC. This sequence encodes CASSPGTAHYEQYF.

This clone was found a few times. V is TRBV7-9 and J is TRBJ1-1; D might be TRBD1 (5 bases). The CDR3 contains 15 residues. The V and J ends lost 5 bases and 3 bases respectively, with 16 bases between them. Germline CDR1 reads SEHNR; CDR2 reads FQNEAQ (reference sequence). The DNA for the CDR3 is TGTGCCAGCAGCCCGTGGGGGGGAGCAGACACTGAAGCTTTCTTT. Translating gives CASSPWGGADTEAFF.